The 14 T cell receptor beta chains reported below all come from one sample, sequenced in a study of blood T cell repertoires in COVID-19. Clones were read by immunoSEQ multiplex PCR, and TCRdb kept only the in-frame ones, dropping some. There are around 300,000 clones in the sample; 75% to 90% occur only once, and less than 2% lies in the top ten. The sample consisted of PBMCs or T cells enriched from blood (not recorded which). The receptors were sampled from a woman in her thirties or forties who had recovered from COVID-19.

The rearrangement links TRBV11-3 to TRBJ2-5, with no clear D. The CDR3 contains 13 residues. Trimming left V 5 bases short and J 4 bases short, with 11 bases between. Per germline, CDR1 SGHNT and CDR2 YENEEA. Here the CDR3 DNA reads TGTGCCAGCAGCACGAGAACAGCAGAGACCCAGTACTTC. Its translation: CASSTRTAETQYF.

Points on this clone: Distinct nucleotide sequences in the sample also encode this CDR3. V and J are TRBV2 and TRBJ1-5, with no clear D. CDR3 length: 13 residues. The V and J ends lost 4 bases and 2 bases respectively, with 6 bases between them. Germline CDR1 is SNHLY and CDR2 is FYNNEI. The CDR3 sequence: CASSGQGNQPQHF. The CDR3 DNA follows: TGTGCCAGCAGTGGGCAGGGCAATCAGCCCCAGCATTTT.

The V gene is TRBV28, the J gene TRBJ2-7; 8 positions match TRBD1. The trim removed 3 bases at V and 3 bases at J, leaving 7 bases unmatched. The CDR3 has 15 residues. CDR1 is MDHEN and CDR2 is SYDVKM in the germline V gene. CDR3 sequence: CASSFSGTGHYEQYF. In nucleotides, the CDR3 is TGTGCCAGCAGTTTCTCCGGGACAGGTCACTACGAGCAGTACTTC.

V gene TRBV19 combines with J gene TRBJ2-7; the match to TRBD1 covers 8 bases. Unmatched junction bases numbered 8, after V lost 1 base and J lost 6 bases. CDR3 size: 15 residues. Germline values: CDR1 LNHDA, CDR2 SQIVND (reference sequence). CDR3 in DNA: TGTGCCAGTAGTATAGGGGGGACAGGACCTAGCGAGCAGTACTTC. This sequence encodes CASSIGGTGPSEQYF.

This clone came up a few times. The rearrangement uses TRBV4-3 and TRBJ2-1, with 7 bases that match TRBD2. The germline gives CDR1 LGHNA, CDR2 YSLEER. The CDR3 is 16 residues long. Germline trimming cut 4 bases from V and 9 bases from J; bases unmatched to any gene: 15. CDR3 DNA sequence: TGCGCCAGCAGCCCCGAGCGGGACTTCGACTTCAGTGAGCAGTTCTTC. Translated, it gives CASSPERDFDFSEQFF.

The chain recombines TRBV21-1 with TRBJ2-7; TRBD2 reflects the table's D call only, with no check against the DNA. TRBV21-1 is designated a pseudogene. This CDR3 is 15 amino acids long. The CDR3 region is CASRDPWRENNEQYF. The CDR3 bases are TGTGCCAGCAGGGATCCATGGCGGGAGAATAACGAGCAGTACTTC.

This clone was picked up a small number of times. The chain uses TRBV11-2 and TRBJ1-5; D may be TRBD1 (5 bases). V lost 1 base and J 5 bases, leaving 9 bases between the germline ends. Germline CDR1 and CDR2: SGHAT and FQNNGV. The CDR3 runs 14 residues. The CDR3 loop reads CASSLVEGDQPQHF. As DNA, the CDR3 is TGTGCCAGCAGCTTAGTTGAAGGGGATCAGCCCCAGCATTTT. The full variable domain, with the rest looked up from reference TRBV11-2 and TRBJ1-5, is EAGVAQSPRYKIIEKRQSVAFWCNPISGHATLYWYQQILGQGPKLLIQFQNNGVVDDSQLPKDRFSAERLKGVDSTLKIQPAKLEDSAVYLCASSLVEGDQPQHFGDGTRLSIL.

The chain couples TRBV24-1 to TRBJ2-3; 9 positions match TRBD1. This CDR3 contains 16 residues. Trimming at V came to 7 bases and at J to 0 bases, leaving 7 bases not matched to a gene. The V gene's germline CDR1 is KGHDR and CDR2 SFDVKD. This chain's CDR3 is CATSPGTGLSTDTQYF. For the CDR3, the DNA is TGTGCCACCAGCCCCGGGACAGGGCTGAGCACAGATACGCAGTATTTT.

This chain uses TRBV18 with TRBJ1-4; no definite D call. Trimming cost V 4 bases and J 11 bases, with 14 bases left between them. The CDR3 is made up of 13 amino acids. The V gene's germline CDR1 is KGHSH and CDR2 LQKENI. The CDR3 is CASSLGRGEKLFF. CDR3 DNA: TGTGCCAGCTCACTCGGACGGGGAGAGAAACTGTTTTTT.

This rearrangement joins TRBV20-1 to TRBJ1-2; D uncertain. The CDR3 length is 11 residues. From germline, CDR1 is DFQATT and CDR2 SNEGSKA (reference sequence). This CDR3 reads CSLLDNYGYTF. The CDR3 coding sequence is TGCAGCCTACTAGATAACTATGGCTACACCTTC.

This chain uses TRBV6-2 or TRBV6-3 with TRBJ2-2; the match to TRBD1 covers 7 bases. The CDR3 loop spans 15 amino acids. The V segment lost 8 bases and the J segment 9 bases; nucleotides outside the gene matches: 15. In germline, CDR1 is MNHEY, CDR2 SVGEGT. In nucleotides, the CDR3 is TGTGCCAGCCGCCCGACAGGGAAAAAGCCCCGGGAGCTGTTTTTT. Translation: CASRPTGKKPRELFF.

The CDR3 reads CASSTTTGTGHEKLFF. For the CDR3, the DNA is TGTGCCAGCAGCACAACAACCGGGACAGGGCACGAAAAACTGTTTTTT. The rearrangement uses TRBV5-6 and TRBJ1-4, with TRBD1 matching 9 bases. This CDR3 has 16 residues. V was clipped by 4 bases and J by 8 bases; unmatched bases: 12. Germline loops: CDR1 SGHDT, CDR2 YYEEEE.

The gene calls are TRBV5-1 and TRBJ2-7; 8 bases are shared with TRBD1. V was pared by 0 bases and J by 8 bases, with 7 bases of the junction left unmatched. The germline V gene has CDR1 SGHRS and CDR2 YFSETQ. This CDR3 has 14 amino acids. CDR3 loop: CASSLVGRGQKQYF. CDR3 bases: TGCGCCAGCAGCTTGGTAGGCAGGGGGCAAAAGCAGTACTTC.

The chain combines TRBV18 with TRBJ1-3; 9 bases are a match to TRBD1. This CDR3 contains 16 residues. Unmatched junction bases numbered 7, after V lost 6 bases and J lost 1 base. CDR1 and CDR2 (germline): KGHSH, LQKENI. In DNA form, the CDR3 reads TGTGCCAGCTCGCAGATGGACAGGGGATCTGGAAACACCATATATTTT. This sequence encodes CASSQMDRGSGNTIYF. Together with reference TRBV18 and TRBJ1-3, the CDR3 gives the full variable domain: NAGVMQNPRHLVRRRGQEARLRCSPMKGHSHVYWYRQLPEEGLKFMVYLQKENIIDESGMPKERFSAEFPKEGPSILRIQQVVRGDSAAYFCASSQMDRGSGNTIYFGEGSWLTVV.